The rows below give T cell receptor beta chains drawn from one sample of a study of blood T cells in healthy people across ages. TCRdb used MiXCR to reprocess the 5' RACE reads, holding one entry per CDR3 protein. The sample holds hundreds of thousands of distinct CDR3 sequences, less than 60% seen once. The sequenced sample was blood. Receptor source: a man older than 75 in good health. CDR3s leave out the opening cysteine and the closing phenylalanine or tryptophan. Fields, in order: J gene, V gene, clone size, CDR3 protein. Clone size is given for some rows only: seen once, a few or many times, or a class if the clone is expanded.

J: TRBJ2-4; V: TRBV20-1; size: -; CDR3: SARRGGEQY
J: TRBJ2-5; V: TRBV27; size: -; CDR3: AGSRQGEETQY
J: TRBJ1-3; V: TRBV7-2; size: -; CDR3: ASSSYRDRASGNTIY
J: TRBJ2-3; V: TRBV24-1; size: -; CDR3: ATRTDSTDTQY
J: -; V: TRBV5-6; size: -; CDR3: ASRSGAETQY
J: TRBJ1-2; V: TRBV3-1; size: few; CDR3: ASSPSTSERGYT
J: TRBJ2-5; V: TRBV5-1; size: many; CDR3: ASSLDQETQY
J: TRBJ2-7; V: TRBV5-1; size: once; CDR3: VSRIGQAASYEQY
J: TRBJ2-5; V: TRBV5-1; size: -; CDR3: ASSLQGGVTNEQY
J: TRBJ2-3; V: TRBV7-9; size: few; CDR3: ASSQGLVTDTQY
J: TRBJ2-5; V: TRBV4-2; size: -; CDR3: ASQAGVRETQY
J: TRBJ2-4; V: TRBV12-3/TRBV12-4; size: -; CDR3: ASSRGYTGAKNIQY
J: TRBJ2-5; V: TRBV29-1; size: -; CDR3: SVDKTGGWQETQY
J: TRBJ2-5; V: TRBV6-2/TRBV6-3; size: -; CDR3: ASSSTGTSEETQY
J: TRBJ2-7; V: TRBV20-1; size: few; CDR3: SASLENKY
J: TRBJ2-1; V: TRBV7-9; size: many; CDR3: ASSLFWSIAANYNEQF
J: TRBJ2-5; V: TRBV27; size: -; CDR3: ASSFASGMRETQY
J: TRBJ2-7; V: TRBV29-1; size: -; CDR3: SVRWGYNEQY
J: TRBJ1-1; V: TRBV12-3/TRBV12-4; size: -; CDR3: ASSTRGVDTEAF
J: TRBJ1-1; V: TRBV6-6; size: few; CDR3: ASRYDTEAF
J: TRBJ2-1; V: TRBV7-9; size: -; CDR3: ASSSTPIHEQF
J: TRBJ2-7; V: TRBV6-6; size: many; CDR3: ASSIHRGRSEQY
J: TRBJ2-2; V: TRBV7-2; size: few; CDR3: ASRRGNTGELF
J: TRBJ2-5; V: TRBV29-1; size: few; CDR3: SGLAGGQETQY
J: TRBJ2-7; V: TRBV10-3; size: -; CDR3: AISGDRGGPRISYEQY
J: TRBJ2-3; V: TRBV7-2; size: -; CDR3: ANSLASSGRADTQY
J: TRBJ2-5; V: TRBV9; size: few; CDR3: ASSGTGPYQETQY
J: TRBJ2-7; V: TRBV28; size: -; CDR3: ASTLRGFHEQY
J: TRBJ2-2; V: TRBV29-1; size: few; CDR3: SVGAQGPVGELF
J: TRBJ2-1; V: TRBV27; size: -; CDR3: ASSLIAGGRKQF
J: TRBJ2-1; V: TRBV20-1; size: -; CDR3: SATSGIVSEQF
J: TRBJ2-7; V: TRBV4-2; size: -; CDR3: ASSQERGVNEQY
J: TRBJ2-7; V: TRBV30; size: -; CDR3: AWRPLTSASYEQY
J: TRBJ2-1; V: TRBV12-3/TRBV12-4; size: -; CDR3: ASKKPGQGGEQF
J: TRBJ2-5; V: TRBV7-9; size: few; CDR3: ASSPGRRNSLAQY
J: TRBJ2-5; V: TRBV28; size: -; CDR3: ASSNSGLSETQY
J: TRBJ1-2; V: TRBV19; size: -; CDR3: ASSIGYGEGSHGYT
J: TRBJ2-7; V: TRBV10-3; size: -; CDR3: AISDYQFSYEQY
J: TRBJ2-7; V: TRBV10-3; size: few; CDR3: AITAGTRGSYEQY
J: TRBJ2-7; V: TRBV27; size: -; CDR3: ASSLSSTHSYEQY
J: TRBJ2-1; V: TRBV27; size: -; CDR3: ASSFRVYTTVYNEQF
J: TRBJ1-4; V: TRBV7-3; size: few; CDR3: ASSLSGRGAAEKLF
J: TRBJ2-6; V: TRBV2; size: once; CDR3: ASSESPNSGANVLT
J: TRBJ2-1; V: TRBV3-1; size: few; CDR3: ASSQVRQGALGEQF
J: TRBJ2-3; V: TRBV6-6; size: many; CDR3: ASSPPAGVTDTQY
J: TRBJ2-1; V: TRBV29-1; size: many; CDR3: SVDNANEQF
J: TRBJ2-1; V: TRBV5-6; size: few; CDR3: ASSSPRDRGNEQF
J: TRBJ2-3; V: TRBV9; size: once; CDR3: ASSSALGTQY
J: TRBJ2-7; V: TRBV7-2; size: few; CDR3: ASSRGGSGVYEQY
J: TRBJ2-6; V: TRBV6-2/TRBV6-3; size: few; CDR3: ASRRSSGANVLT
J: TRBJ1-1; V: TRBV6-2/TRBV6-3; size: -; CDR3: ASIQGTGTTNTEAF